This TCR beta chain comes out of a study of T cells expressing NK-cell markers. TCRdb re-called the 5' RACE reads and catalogs CDR3 proteins one per entry, DNA excluded. This sample contains over 200,000 distinct CDR3 sequences. CDR3 length: 14 residues. Looked up from germline, CDR1 is SGHRS and CDR2 is YFSETQ. The sequencing sample was made of blood T cells: a sorted CD56 or NKG2C T cell subset, CD4+ or CD8+ T cells, or bulk PBMC T cells (not recorded which). The chain uses TRBV5-1 and TRBJ2-5; there is no DNA to check the TCRdb D call of TRBD1. The sequence was obtained from a man aged 18 to 29 in good health. The CDR3 region is CASSVTTGQETQYF.